This T cell receptor beta chain was obtained from a study of T cell repertoires in cytomegalovirus infection. Study observations and caveats: CMV-specific HLA-C-restricted TCR beta clonotypes dominated the ex vivo response.

CDR3 length: 18 residues. The V gene's germline CDR1 is SGHVS and CDR2 FQNEAQ. The germline V and J ends were trimmed by 5 bases and 5 bases, with 28 bases remaining between them. At least ten counts were recorded for this clonotype. Antigen unknown. TCRdb analysed the reads with MiXCR anew, one entry per CDR3 protein. The table has hundreds of thousands of distinct CDR3 sequences, about a sixth seen once. Sample: PBMCs. The genes are TRBV7-8 and TRBJ2-7; no reliable D call. The clonotype originates from a human donor in good health (CMV status not recorded). Some clones in this sample may be carry-over from other donors' samples. The DNA of the CDR3 is TGTGCCAGCAGCCCCCACGAGGAGAGGTTGTCTAGAGTGGACGAGCAGTACTTC. It specifies CASSPHEERLSRVDEQYF.